The clone carrying this T cell receptor beta chain was counted only a few times. Its antigen remains unidentified. This sample is part of a study of blood T cells in healthy people across ages. Study in general: Researchers report that template switching captured about one barcoded beta molecule per two T cells.

Isolated PBMCs totaled at least 6 million in each sample. The CDR3 spans 17 residues. Germline values: CDR1 MDHEN, CDR2 SYDVKM. The germline V and J ends were trimmed by 4 bases and 4 bases, with 20 bases remaining between them. Study-wide findings and caveats: A roughly linear age-dependent decrease characterized TCR beta diversity per million T cells.

It was with a sample-barcoded 5' primer and a J-beta primer mix that a second PCR of roughly 7 to 12 cycles was run. TCRdb fed the 5' RACE reads into MiXCR, producing one record per CDR3 protein. The sample carries approximately 1.5 million distinct CDR3 sequences, 42% recorded once. The clonotype originates from a woman aged 18-35 years in good health. J is TRBJ2-1 and V is TRBV28, with TRBD1 as a possible D gene (6 bases). Sequenced: blood. The CDR3 region is CASSSPPGSRGYNEQFF. The CDR3 DNA follows: TGTGCCAGCAGTTCCCCCCCGGGCTCAAGGGGGTACAATGAGCAGTTCTTC.